One sample yielded the 26 T cell receptor beta chains listed below, sequenced in a study of blood T cell repertoires in COVID-19. This table comes from immunoSEQ multiplex PCR, and its TCRdb copy is limited to in-frame clones, with some not included. The sample comprises about 74,000 clones, over 85% of which are singletons, and roughly 10% rests with the top ten. Input material: peripheral blood. All receptors come from a human donor in a cohort sampled during active COVID-19.

The V gene is TRBV29-1, the J gene TRBJ2-7; TRBD2 is a possible D gene (6 bases). Germline V gene lookup returns CDR1 SQVTM and CDR2 ANQGSEA. This CDR3 spans 11 amino acids. The V end was cut by 7 bases, the J end by 7 bases, with 14 bases between. The CDR3 loop reads CSGTNGGEQYF. As DNA, the CDR3 is TGCAGCGGGACGAACGGGGGTGAGCAGTACTTC.

This chain joins TRBV30 and TRBJ2-7; 13 nucleotides align to TRBD2. J was trimmed by 4 bases and V by 0 bases; bases with no gene match: 3. The CDR3 loop spans 15 amino acids. CDR1 is GTSNPN and CDR2 is SVGIG in the germline V gene (reference sequence). CDR3 coding DNA: TGTGCCTGGAGTGTGGGACTAGCGGGGAGATACGAGCAGTACTTC. The encoded protein is CAWSVGLAGRYEQYF. The whole variable domain, remainder taken from reference TRBV30 and TRBJ2-7, is SQTIHQWPATLVQPVGSPLSLECTVEGTSNPNLYWYRQAAGRGLQLLFYSVGIGQISSEVPQNLSASRPQDRQFILSSKKLLLSDSGFYLCAWSVGLAGRYEQYFGPGTRLTVT.

This chain joins TRBV5-4 and TRBJ1-2; D not resolved. The germline V gene encodes CDR1 SGHNT and CDR2 YYREEE (reference sequence). V dropped 0 bases and J dropped 6 bases, with 9 bases sitting between them. The CDR3 contains 13 residues. This CDR3 reads CASSLERRDGYTF. CDR3 bases: TGTGCCAGCAGCTTGGAGAGGAGGGATGGCTACACCTTC.

This clone has a single count. The chain uses TRBV13 and TRBJ1-1, with 7 bases identical to TRBD1. Germline V lookup: CDR1 PRHDT, CDR2 FYEKMQ (reference sequence). The CDR3 loop spans 15 amino acids. Unmatched junction bases numbered 3, after V lost 0 bases and J lost 2 bases. The CDR3 spells CASSLGQGVNTEAFF. The CDR3 bases are TGTGCCAGCAGCTTAGGGCAGGGGGTAAACACTGAAGCTTTCTTT.

The chain couples TRBV28 to TRBJ2-7; 8 positions match TRBD1. The CDR3 is 12 amino acids. The trim removed 6 bases at V and 3 bases at J, leaving 1 base unmatched. The germline V gene encodes CDR1 MDHEN and CDR2 SYDVKM. In DNA form, the CDR3 reads TGTGCCAGCAGAACAGGGGGCTACGAGCAGTACTTC. It specifies CASRTGGYEQYF.

The table lists this clone with a count of one. The V call is TRBV19, the J call TRBJ1-4; 9 bases agree with TRBD1. The CDR3 is 15 amino acids. Trimming took 4 bases from V and 4 from J; bases not matched to a gene: 4. Germline V gene lookup returns CDR1 LNHDA and CDR2 SQIVND (reference sequence). The CDR3 DNA follows: TGTGCCAGTAGTACCGGGACAGGGTTTAATGAAAAACTGTTTTTT. Translated: CASSTGTGFNEKLFF.

The gene calls are TRBV20-1 and TRBJ2-7, with D perhaps TRBD2 (5 bases). The CDR3 runs to 11 residues. CDR1 is DFQATT, CDR2 SNEGSKA, per germline (reference sequence). Trimming left V 3 bases short and J 3 bases short, with 6 bases between. The CDR3 spells CSASGLYEQYF. The CDR3 coding sequence is TGCAGTGCTAGCGGACTCTACGAGCAGTACTTC.

J is TRBJ2-1 and V is TRBV20-1; D not certain. The CDR3 runs 11 residues. Germline V lookup: CDR1 DFQATT, CDR2 SNEGSKA (reference sequence). V was trimmed by 0 bases and J by 7 bases, leaving 4 bases between them. As DNA, the CDR3 is TGCAGTGCTAGAGATCCAAATGAGCAGTTCTTC. Translation gives CSARDPNEQFF.

V gene TRBV19 combines with J gene TRBJ2-2, with D possibly TRBD2 on 6 matching bases. The CDR3 contains 15 residues. Looked up from germline, CDR1 is LNHDA and CDR2 is SQIVND (reference sequence). Between the trimmed V and J ends, which lost 5 bases and 3 bases, there was a span of 13 bases. The CDR3 is CASSGRERDTGELFF. The CDR3 DNA reads TGTGCCAGTAGTGGACGGGAGAGGGACACCGGGGAGCTGTTTTTT.

The genes are TRBV28 and TRBJ1-2, with unresolved D. This CDR3 has 13 amino acids. Germline CDR1 MDHEN, CDR2 SYDVKM. V lost 8 bases and J lost 5, with 15 bases in between. CDR3: CASFAAGWYGYTF. CDR3 bases: TGTGCCAGCTTCGCCGCGGGTTGGTATGGCTACACCTTC.

The V and J genes are TRBV7-9 and TRBJ2-7, with 9 bases lining up with TRBD2. V lost 5 bases, J lost 6 bases, and 11 bases stayed unmatched. This CDR3 is 15 amino acids long. CDR1 is SEHNR and CDR2 is FQNEAQ in the germline V gene (reference sequence). The CDR3 region is CASSPLAGAFGEQYF. The CDR3 coding sequence is TGTGCCAGCAGCCCCTTAGCGGGAGCGTTCGGCGAGCAGTACTTC.

This chain connects TRBV9 to TRBJ1-1; D gene unclear. Germline V gene sequence: CDR1 SGDLS, CDR2 YYNGEE. V was clipped by 0 bases and J by 0 bases, with 3 bases between them. The CDR3 length is 13 residues. CDR3 protein: CASSVAVNTEAFF. CDR3 coding DNA: TGTGCCAGCAGCGTAGCGGTGAACACTGAAGCTTTCTTT.

The chain links TRBV27 to TRBJ2-1; 13 positions match TRBD2. The germline V gene has CDR1 MNHEY and CDR2 SMNVEV (reference sequence). The V gene end was trimmed by 6 bases and the J gene end by 10 bases; junction bases not matched to a gene: 6. This CDR3 region has 14 residues. As DNA, the CDR3 is TGTGCCAGCAGACCGGGACTAGCGGGGCGAGAGCAGTTCTTC. Residues: CASRPGLAGREQFF.

This chain joins TRBV19 and TRBJ1-5, with unresolved D. Germline CDR1 reads LNHDA; CDR2 reads SQIVND (reference sequence). V lost 6 bases and J lost 7, with 22 bases in between. The CDR3 has 16 amino acids. The DNA of the CDR3 is TGTGCCAGTAGACCCAAGGGAACCCCCACGGGGCAGCCCCAGCATTTT. This gives the protein CASRPKGTPTGQPQHF. The variable domain in full, with the rest retrieved from reference TRBV19 and TRBJ1-5, is DGGITQSPKYLFRKEGQNVTLSCEQNLNHDAMYWYRQDPGQGLRLIYYSQIVNDFQKGDIAEGYSVSREKKESFPLTVTSAQKNPTAFYLCASRPKGTPTGQPQHFGDGTRLSIL.

The chain couples TRBV5-6 to TRBJ1-6; D is uncertain. CDR1 SGHDT and CDR2 YYEEEE come from the germline V gene. The CDR3 is 13 residues long. V lost 0 bases and J lost 7, with 5 bases in between. DNA for the CDR3: TGTGCCAGCAGCTTGGTCCGGAATTCACCCCTCCACTTT. Translation: CASSLVRNSPLHF. The full variable domain, its missing parts supplied by reference TRBV5-6 and TRBJ1-6, is DAGVTQSPTHLIKTRGQQVTLRCSPKSGHDTVSWYQQALGQGPQFIFQYYEEEERQRGNFPDRFSGHQFPNYSSELNVNALLLGDSALYLCASSLVRNSPLHFGNGTRLTVT.

The chain employs TRBV5-1 and TRBJ2-1, with no clear D. CDR3 size: 15 residues. Germline CDR1 reads SGHRS; CDR2 reads YFSETQ. Trimming cost V 0 bases and J 0 bases, with 7 bases left between them. The CDR3 nucleotides are TGCGCCAGCAGCTTGGTCTCGAGCTCCTACAATGAGCAGTTCTTC. Protein sequence: CASSLVSSSYNEQFF.

The chain couples TRBV7-3 to TRBJ2-3, with TRBD2 as a possible D gene (6 bases). The CDR3 spans 15 residues. The germline gives CDR1 SGHTA, CDR2 FQGTGA. The V and J ends lost 0 bases and 3 bases respectively, with 10 bases between them. CDR3: CASSLTFGGTDTQYF. The DNA of the CDR3 is TGTGCCAGCAGCTTAACGTTCGGGGGTACAGATACGCAGTATTTT.

This chain joins TRBV23-1 and TRBJ1-1; the D is unclear. Being an ORF, TRBV23-1 has a function that is uncertain. Trimming left V 3 bases short and J 5 bases short, with 10 bases between. The CDR3 is 13 amino acids. Here the CDR3 reads CASSHRGLTEAFF. CDR3 bases: TGCGCCAGCAGTCACCGAGGACTGACTGAAGCTTTCTTT.

This chain uses TRBV28 with TRBJ1-2; 10 bases map to TRBD1. Germline loops: CDR1 MDHEN, CDR2 SYDVKM. This CDR3 has 14 amino acids. Trimming took 4 bases from V and 6 from J; bases not matched to a gene: 5. DNA for the CDR3: TGTGCCAGCAGTTCGGGACAGGGGAAGGATGGCTACACCTTC. It codes for CASSSGQGKDGYTF.

The chain couples TRBV28 to TRBJ2-3, with no clear D. Germline-derived CDR1 and CDR2 are MDHEN and SYDVKM. V lost 2 bases and J lost 4, with 7 bases in between. The CDR3 runs 13 residues. CDR3 region: CASSLTQSDTQYF. The CDR3 DNA follows: TGTGCCAGCAGTTTAACTCAATCAGATACGCAGTATTTT.

The V call is TRBV7-2, the J call TRBJ2-7; D call uncertain. The CDR3 spans 11 residues. From germline, CDR1 is SGHTA and CDR2 FQGNSA. The germline V and J ends were trimmed by 2 bases and 6 bases, with 5 bases remaining between them. CDR3 DNA: TGTGCCAGCAGCTTATACAGCGAGCAGTACTTC. This codes for CASSLYSEQYF.

V is TRBV7-9 and J is TRBJ1-2; possible D gene TRBD1, 6 bases. The germline V and J ends were trimmed by 1 base and 0 bases, with 12 bases remaining between them. Germline CDR1 SEHNR, CDR2 FQNEAQ (reference sequence). The CDR3 covers 16 residues. Written as DNA, the CDR3 is TGTGCCAGCAGCTTAGGGGGGCCTAAGGCTAACTATGGCTACACCTTC. It translates to CASSLGGPKANYGYTF.

The V call is TRBV6-5, the J call TRBJ2-3; a weak D match, TRBD1 (5 bases). V lost 4 bases to trimming and J lost 3 bases, with 14 bases between them. The germline V gene has CDR1 MNHEY and CDR2 SVGAGI. This CDR3 is built from 15 residues. The CDR3 nucleotides are TGTGCCAGCAGTTCCCCAAGACAGATTACAGATACGCAGTATTTT. It is translated as CASSSPRQITDTQYF.

The chain carries TRBV5-1 and TRBJ2-3; a possible D gene is TRBD1 (6 bases). CDR1 is SGHRS, CDR2 YFSETQ, per germline. The CDR3 has 14 residues. The V end was cut by 4 bases, the J end by 6 bases, with 15 bases between. CDR3 DNA sequence: TGCGCCAGCAGCCCCTCGGGACACCTTGATACGCAGTATTTT. As protein: CASSPSGHLDTQYF.

The chain carries TRBV5-1 and TRBJ2-7; D is unresolved. The CDR3 runs to 11 residues. Germline CDR1 is SGHRS and CDR2 is YFSETQ. V was clipped by 3 bases and J by 1 base, with 2 bases between them. This CDR3 is CASSSSYEQYF. The CDR3 region has the DNA TGCGCCAGCAGCTCATCCTACGAGCAGTACTTC.

The rearrangement joins TRBV27 to TRBJ2-1; D is unresolved. In germline, CDR1 is MNHEY, CDR2 SMNVEV (reference sequence). CDR3 length: 12 residues. Trimming removed 2 bases from V and 5 bases from J, with 4 bases in between. The CDR3 region is CASSLINNEQFF. Here the CDR3 DNA reads TGTGCCAGCAGTTTAATAAACAATGAGCAGTTCTTC.